Listed here is a single TCR beta chain. These data originate in a study of tumour-infiltrating T cells in Burkitt lymphoma. Across the whole study: Overall and progression-free survival were predicted by productive clonality.

Sequencing used immunoSEQ multiplex PCR; TCRdb keeps in-frame clones, though not all of them. The data show under 5,500 clones, around 84% seen once. Germline assignment: CDR1 SGHAT and CDR2 FQNNGV. V gave up 1 base and J gave up 2 bases, with 14 bases separating them. The CDR3 consists of 16 residues. The chain recombines TRBV11-2 with TRBJ2-5; D not certain. Sequences were obtained from tumor tissue. This clonotype was obtained from a human donor with diffuse large B-cell lymphoma. Some clones in this sample may be carry-over from other donors' samples. CDR3 sequence: CASSLGGSGIQETQYF. In DNA, the CDR3 is TGTGCCAGCAGCTTAGGTGGGTCCGGCATTCAAGAGACCCAGTACTTC.